This T cell receptor beta chain was identified in a study of blood T cells in healthy people across ages. It was with a sample-barcoded 5' primer and a J-beta primer mix that a second PCR of about 6 to 12 cycles was run. TCRdb re-called the 5' RACE reads with MiXCR, one entry per CDR3 protein. The sample lists about 1.8 million distinct CDR3 sequences; less than 50% were seen once. This clonotype was seen a handful of times. The TCR sequence derives from a woman in her thirties or forties in good health. The sequencing sample was made of blood.

The CDR3 nucleotides read TGTGCCAGCAGCGGGCCTGGTGCGGACCAAGAGACCCAGTACTTC. Translated, it gives CASSGPGADQETQYF. This sequence joins TRBV9 and TRBJ2-5, with D unclear. Germline values: CDR1 SGDLS, CDR2 YYNGEE. Trimming took off 3 bases at V and 0 bases at J, with 12 bases between the two ends. CDR3 size: 15 residues. Looking up the rest from reference TRBV9 and TRBJ2-5 gives the full variable domain: DSGVTQTPKHLITATGQRVTLRCSPRSGDLSVYWYQQSLDQGLQFLIQYYNGEERAKGNILERFSAQQFPDLHSELNLSSLELGDSALYFCASSGPGADQETQYFGPGTRLLVL.